These 22 T cell receptor beta chains originate from one sample sequenced in a study of control samples from healthy donors and cancer patients. TCRdb's copy holds only in-frame clones and misses some; the assay was immunoSEQ multiplex PCR. Of roughly 95,000 clones in the sample, roughly 92% were seen once. The source material was blood. These receptor sequences come from a human donor in good health. The donor label of this sample is uncertain.

J is TRBJ1-1 and V is TRBV27; TRBD1 agrees at 9 bases. J lost 6 bases, V lost 0 bases, and 5 bases had no gene match. The CDR3 length is 15 residues. Looked up from germline, CDR1 is MNHEY and CDR2 is SMNVEV (reference sequence). The CDR3 here is CASSLSGTGIAEAFF. In DNA form, the CDR3 reads TGTGCCAGCAGTTTATCCGGGACAGGGATCGCTGAAGCTTTCTTT.

The V gene is TRBV5-6, the J gene TRBJ2-2, with a possible D match to TRBD1 (5 bases). This CDR3 comprises 14 residues. Germline CDR1 reads SGHDT; CDR2 reads YYEEEE. V was pared by 2 bases and J by 1 base, with 6 bases between. The CDR3 region is CASSFGQNTGELFF. The CDR3 DNA reads TGTGCCAGCAGCTTTGGACAGAACACCGGGGAGCTGTTTTTT.

The rearrangement links TRBV15 to TRBJ1-6; D call uncertain. CDR1 and CDR2 from the germline V gene are LNHNV and YYDKDF (reference sequence). V lost 4 bases, J lost 3 bases, and 7 bases lay in between. This CDR3 is built from 14 residues. CDR3 loop: CATSNLDYNSPLHF. The DNA for the CDR3 is TGTGCCACCAGCAATTTAGACTATAATTCACCCCTCCACTTT.

This clone has only a few counts. The chain couples TRBV10-3 to TRBJ2-3, with 11 positions matching TRBD2. The CDR3 is 15 amino acids. Germline V gene lookup returns CDR1 ENHRY and CDR2 SYGVKD. The V segment lost 5 bases and the J segment 5 bases; nucleotides outside the gene matches: 6. CDR3 in DNA: TGTGCCATCAGTCCTGTAGCGGGGGGGGTAGATACGCAGTATTTT. Protein sequence: CAISPVAGGVDTQYF.

The J gene is TRBJ1-1, the V gene TRBV28; the D is unclear. There are 16 residues in the CDR3. V dropped 8 bases and J dropped 0 bases, with 19 bases sitting between them. CDR1 is MDHEN and CDR2 is SYDVKM in the germline V gene. The CDR3 bases are TGTGCCAGCGCGATATCCCCGGCAGCAGTGAACACTGAAGCTTTCTTT. The encoded protein is CASAISPAAVNTEAFF.

This chain links TRBV5-1 with TRBJ2-3; D may be TRBD1 (8 bases). Trimming shortened V by 4 bases and J by 4 bases, and 19 bases separated the two germline ends. Germline CDR1 is SGHRS and CDR2 is YFSETQ. The CDR3 covers 16 residues. The CDR3 sequence is CASSTGGRGRADTQYF. The CDR3 coding sequence is TGCGCCAGCAGCACGGGGGGCAGGGGGCGTGCAGATACGCAGTATTTT.

The rearrangement links TRBV13 to TRBJ2-4, with unresolved D. Germline CDR1 reads PRHDT; CDR2 reads FYEKMQ (reference sequence). V was shortened by 5 bases and J by 7 bases, with 21 bases between the two germline ends. The CDR3 is made up of 16 amino acids. The CDR3 reads CASSRRAGRLGNIQYF. The CDR3 nucleotides are TGTGCCAGCAGCCGACGGGCTGGGCGTCTGGGTAACATTCAGTACTTC. Based on the CDR3 plus reference TRBV13 and TRBJ2-4, the full variable domain is AAGVIQSPRHLIKEKRETATLKCYPIPRHDTVYWYQQGPGQDPQFLISFYEKMQSDKGSIPDRFSAQQFSDYHSELNMSSLELGDSALYFCASSRRAGRLGNIQYFGAGTRLSVL.

Written as DNA, the CDR3 is TGCGCCAGCTCCCGGGACAGGGATTCCACCATATATTTT. Translation gives CASSRDRDSTIYF. The rearrangement uses TRBV10-1 and TRBJ1-3; 9 nucleotides agree with TRBD1. Germline CDR1 and CDR2: WNHNN and SYGVQD (reference sequence). This CDR3 has 13 amino acids. The J segment lost 9 bases and the V segment lost 8 bases, leaving 8 bases of the junction unmatched.

This clone is a singleton in its sample. Other nucleotide sequences in the sample specify the same CDR3. The chain links TRBV5-1 to TRBJ1-2; the D gene is possibly TRBD1 (6 bases). This CDR3 comprises 13 residues. Germline CDR1 SGHRS, CDR2 YFSETQ. The germline V and J ends were trimmed by 4 bases and 1 base, with 8 bases remaining between them. CDR3: CASSLDSNYGYTF. CDR3 in DNA: TGCGCCAGCAGCCTGGACAGTAACTATGGCTACACCTTC.

The rearrangement uses TRBV14 and TRBJ2-7; no reliable D call. The CDR3 has 13 residues. V was cut by 4 bases and J by 4 bases, with 11 bases left in between. Germline CDR1 and CDR2: SGHDN and FVKESK. CDR3 region: CASSLGLGYEQYF. The DNA of the CDR3 is TGTGCCAGCAGCCTCGGTCTGGGTTACGAGCAGTACTTC.

This clone turned up a few times. The J gene is TRBJ2-1, the V gene TRBV7-2, with D possibly matching TRBD2 (5 bases). The germline V gene encodes CDR1 SGHTA and CDR2 FQGNSA. CDR3 length equals 14 residues. Trimming took 6 bases from V and 2 from J, leaving 11 bases between them. For the CDR3, the DNA is TGTGCCAGCAGTTTCTATAGCGCCTACAATGAGCAGTTCTTC. Protein sequence: CASSFYSAYNEQFF. Full variable domain (outside the CDR3, taken from reference TRBV7-2 and TRBJ2-1): GAGVSQSPSNKVTEKGKDVELRCDPISGHTALYWYRQSLGQGLEFLIYFQGNSAPDKSGLPSDRFSAERTGGSVSTLTIQRTQQEDSAVYLCASSFYSAYNEQFFGPGTRLTVL.

A single count supports this clone. The V call is TRBV28, the J call TRBJ1-3; 9 nucleotides match TRBD1. The germline gives CDR1 MDHEN, CDR2 SYDVKM. The CDR3 spans 16 residues. V lost 4 bases, J lost 4 bases, and 8 bases stayed unmatched. The CDR3 region is CASSSGQGILGNTIYF. As DNA, the CDR3 is TGTGCCAGCAGTTCAGGACAGGGGATTTTAGGAAACACCATATATTTT.

This chain uses TRBV9 with TRBJ1-6; possibly TRBD1 for D (5 bases). The CDR3 covers 14 residues. Germline CDR1 and CDR2: SGDLS and YYNGEE. V gave up 0 bases and J gave up 9 bases, with 10 bases separating them. The CDR3 sequence is CASSVEGARSPLHF. In DNA, the CDR3 is TGTGCCAGCAGCGTAGAAGGGGCGCGTTCACCCCTCCACTTT.

The V and J genes are TRBV15 and TRBJ1-2; 8 positions match TRBD1. The CDR3 consists of 15 residues. Germline V gene lookup returns CDR1 LNHNV and CDR2 YYDKDF (reference sequence). V shed 0 bases and J 7 bases; nucleotides not matched to a gene: 7. The CDR3 sequence: CATSRDKGTGGGYTF. The CDR3 region has the DNA TGTGCCACCAGCAGAGATAAAGGAACAGGGGGTGGCTACACCTTC.

The chain recombines TRBV14 with TRBJ1-1, with unresolved D. CDR1 is SGHDN, CDR2 FVKESK, per germline. The CDR3 has 13 amino acids. V was shortened by 4 bases and J by 1 base, with 7 bases between the two germline ends. The CDR3 region has the DNA TGTGCCAGCAGCCCTACAGAGAACACTGAAGCTTTCTTT. Its translation is CASSPTENTEAFF.

The rearrangement links TRBV19 to TRBJ2-5; maybe TRBD1 (5 bases). This CDR3 comprises 16 residues. V was clipped by 5 bases and J by 5 bases, with 21 bases between them. Per the germline V gene, CDR1 is LNHDA and CDR2 is SQIVND (reference sequence). Here the CDR3 reads CASSRQGPPMRETQYF. The DNA for the CDR3 is TGTGCCAGTAGTCGGCAGGGCCCTCCGATGAGGGAGACCCAGTACTTC.

CDR3 sequence reads: CAWSVKRMGGYTF. Here the CDR3 DNA reads TGTGCCTGGAGTGTAAAAAGAATGGGTGGCTACACCTTC. The rearrangement joins TRBV30 to TRBJ1-2; D gene unclear. Per the germline V gene, CDR1 is GTSNPN and CDR2 is SVGIG (reference sequence). Trimming took off 0 bases at V and 7 bases at J, with 12 bases between the two ends. The CDR3 runs to 13 residues.

The gene calls are TRBV30 and TRBJ1-5; perhaps TRBD1 as D (5 bases). There are 13 residues in the CDR3. Trimming cost V 0 bases and J 4 bases, with 7 bases left between them. Per the germline V gene, CDR1 is GTSNPN and CDR2 is SVGIG (reference sequence). The CDR3 nucleotides read TGTGCCTGGAGTGTGAGGGGTAATCAGCCCCAGCATTTT. It codes for CAWSVRGNQPQHF.

The rearrangement links TRBV5-1 to TRBJ2-3, with unresolved D. The germline V and J ends were trimmed by 4 bases and 2 bases, with 14 bases remaining between them. CDR1 is SGHRS and CDR2 is YFSETQ in the germline V gene. The CDR3 is made up of 15 amino acids. Written as DNA, the CDR3 is TGCGCCAGCAGCGCCCAAGGTTCCCCCACAGATACGCAGTATTTT. It codes for CASSAQGSPTDTQYF.

The chain combines TRBV7-7 with TRBJ2-2; D is perhaps TRBD2 (5 bases). Germline CDR1 and CDR2: SSHAT and FNYEAQ (reference sequence). Between the trimmed V and J ends, which lost 9 bases and 1 base, there was a span of 12 bases. The CDR3 sequence is 14 residues long. Here the CDR3 reads CARGRDLNTGELFF. CDR3 nucleotide sequence: TGTGCCAGGGGCCGGGATCTGAACACCGGGGAGCTGTTTTTT.

This rearrangement joins TRBV5-6 to TRBJ2-2, with 9 bases fitting TRBD1. V lost 4 bases, J lost 4 bases, and 2 bases stayed unmatched. The CDR3 spans 14 residues. The germline gives CDR1 SGHDT, CDR2 YYEEEE. The CDR3 loop is CASSAGQGTGELFF. Written as DNA, the CDR3 is TGTGCCAGCAGCGCGGGACAGGGCACCGGGGAGCTGTTTTTT.

Written as DNA, the CDR3 is TGCGCCAGCACCTTAGCGGGGGGCCAACCTCCTAGCTCCTACAATGAGCAGTTCTTC. Amino acid sequence: CASTLAGGQPPSSYNEQFF. The rearrangement links TRBV5-1 to TRBJ2-1, with TRBD2 identical over 10 bases. V was pared by 6 bases and J by 0 bases, with 15 bases of the junction left unmatched. This CDR3 spans 19 amino acids. CDR1 is SGHRS and CDR2 is YFSETQ in the germline V gene.